This record covers a single TCR beta chain. Healthy people donating bone marrow made up the donors. This sample is drawn from a study of cytomegalovirus exposure and HLA in healthy donors. Overall study context: Previous work identified 117 million unique TCR beta sequences from around 200 million T cells.

J was trimmed by 7 bases and V by 4 bases; bases with no gene match: 13. Germline V gene sequence: CDR1 MDHEN, CDR2 SYDVKM. The CDR3 length is 16 residues. The PCR used 60 Vbeta and 13 Jbeta primers. Libraries were prepared by immunoSEQ multiplex PCR; TCRdb keeps only in-frame clonotypes and omits some of them. The sample table includes roughly 70,000 clones. This chain uses TRBV28 with TRBJ1-2; 9 nucleotides line up with TRBD1. The TCR was taken from a female donor in good health and CMV-seropositive. What was sequenced was PBMCs. CDR3 amino acids: CASSSGRDRVASGYTF. Written as DNA, the CDR3 is TGTGCCAGCAGTTCTGGAAGGGACAGGGTAGCCTCTGGCTACACCTTC.